A selection of T cell receptor beta chains follows, all from one sample in a study of blood T cell repertoires in COVID-19. Sequencing was performed with immunoSEQ multiplex PCR; in TCRdb, only in-frame clones are kept and a portion is missing. Of about 170,000 clones in the sample, 82% were seen once. Sequences were obtained from peripheral blood. The receptors shown here come from a woman aged 80 or over with active or convalescent COVID-19. The CDR3 runs from the conserved cysteine through the conserved F or W. The D gene is left open where the match is weak. Clone size is given for some rows only: seen once, a few or many times, or a class if the clone is expanded.

j_call: TRBJ2-1; clone_size: few; d_call: TRBD2; v_call: TRBV7-9; cdr3_nt: TGTGCCAGCAGCTTAGAACTAGCGGGAGCTGAGCAGTTCTTC; cdr3_aa: CASSLELAGAEQFF
j_call: TRBJ1-6; clone_size: NA; d_call: TRBD1; v_call: TRBV6-5; cdr3_nt: TGTGCCAGCAGTCAGGACAGGGAGATAACACCCCTCCACTTT; cdr3_aa: CASSQDREITPLHF
j_call: TRBJ1-4; clone_size: NA; d_call: TRBD1; v_call: TRBV27; cdr3_nt: TGTGCCAGCAGTATCGGACAGGGAAAACTGTTTTTT; cdr3_aa: CASSIGQGKLFF
j_call: TRBJ1-5; clone_size: NA; d_call: NA; v_call: TRBV30; cdr3_nt: TGTGCCTGGAGTGCCAGGACAGCGACGGGTCAGCCCCAGCATTTT; cdr3_aa: CAWSARTATGQPQHF
j_call: TRBJ2-1; clone_size: NA; d_call: TRBD2; v_call: TRBV7-9; cdr3_nt: TGTGCCAGCAGCTTGGGACTACCTTACAATGAGCAGTTCTTC; cdr3_aa: CASSLGLPYNEQFF
j_call: TRBJ2-6; clone_size: NA; d_call: NA; v_call: TRBV14; cdr3_nt: TGTGCCAGCAGCCAGTTCAGGGGCTCTGGGGCCAACGTCCTGACTTTC; cdr3_aa: CASSQFRGSGANVLTF
j_call: TRBJ1-4; clone_size: NA; d_call: NA; v_call: TRBV4-1; cdr3_nt: TGCGCCAGCAGACTGAGGGCGCCCGGGGGACCTACAACTAATGAAAAACTGTTTTTT; cdr3_aa: CASRLRAPGGPTTNEKLFF
j_call: TRBJ2-1; clone_size: NA; d_call: TRBD2; v_call: TRBV19; cdr3_nt: TGTGCCAGTAGTATTAGCGGGAGGGCTGAGTTCCTTGAGCAGTTCTTC; cdr3_aa: CASSISGRAEFLEQFF
j_call: TRBJ1-2; clone_size: NA; d_call: TRBD1; v_call: TRBV15; cdr3_nt: TGTGCCACCAGCCGGGACAGGGGGGGCTATGGCTACACCTTC; cdr3_aa: CATSRDRGGYGYTF
j_call: TRBJ2-7; clone_size: NA; d_call: NA; v_call: TRBV5-4; cdr3_nt: TGTGCCAGCAGCTTGGGCGGTTACAGGGCGTACGAGCAGTACTTC; cdr3_aa: CASSLGGYRAYEQYF
j_call: TRBJ2-5; clone_size: NA; d_call: NA; v_call: TRBV25-1; cdr3_nt: TGTGCCAGCAGCGGACATACGCAAGAGACCCAGTACTTC; cdr3_aa: CASSGHTQETQYF
j_call: TRBJ1-5; clone_size: NA; d_call: TRBD1; v_call: TRBV10-1; cdr3_nt: TGCGCCAGCAGTGAGTCGGACAGGGGCAATCAGCCCCAGCATTTT; cdr3_aa: CASSESDRGNQPQHF
j_call: TRBJ2-1; clone_size: NA; d_call: TRBD2; v_call: TRBV7-9; cdr3_nt: TGTGCCAGCAGCTTCCAGCGGGGGTACTACAATGAGCAGTTCTTC; cdr3_aa: CASSFQRGYYNEQFF
j_call: TRBJ2-5; clone_size: once; d_call: NA; v_call: TRBV21-1; cdr3_nt: TGTGCCAGCGCGGGGGAGACCCAGTACTTC; cdr3_aa: CASAGETQYF
j_call: TRBJ1-1; clone_size: NA; d_call: TRBD1; v_call: TRBV7-9; cdr3_nt: TGTGCCAGCAGCCCACGGACAGGGAGGTCCCCTGAAGCTTTCTTT; cdr3_aa: CASSPRTGRSPEAFF
j_call: TRBJ1-1; clone_size: NA; d_call: NA; v_call: TRBV11-3; cdr3_nt: TGTGCCAGCAGCTTAGACTCGGTAGAGAACACTGAAGCTTTCTTT; cdr3_aa: CASSLDSVENTEAFF
j_call: TRBJ1-2; clone_size: NA; d_call: TRBD1; v_call: TRBV7-9; cdr3_nt: TGTGCCAGCAGCTTAGCAGGGGGCGTCGATGGCTACACCTTC; cdr3_aa: CASSLAGGVDGYTF
j_call: TRBJ1-6; clone_size: medium-sized; d_call: TRBD1; v_call: TRBV5-8; cdr3_nt: TGTGCCAGCAGCTTGGGTGGACAGGGAGGATCACCCCTCCACTTT; cdr3_aa: CASSLGGQGGSPLHF
j_call: TRBJ1-3; clone_size: NA; d_call: NA; v_call: TRBV7-6; cdr3_nt: TGTGCCAGCAGCCCACTGACAGGTAGCTCTGGAAACACCATATATTTT; cdr3_aa: CASSPLTGSSGNTIYF
j_call: TRBJ2-2; clone_size: NA; d_call: NA; v_call: TRBV9; cdr3_nt: TGTGCCAGCAGCGTAGAGCACACCGGGGAGCTGTTTTTT; cdr3_aa: CASSVEHTGELFF
j_call: TRBJ1-3; clone_size: NA; d_call: NA; v_call: TRBV12-3/TRBV12-4; cdr3_nt: TGTGCCAGCAGGAAACTCAGGGCGAACACCATATATTTT; cdr3_aa: CASRKLRANTIYF
j_call: TRBJ2-7; clone_size: few; d_call: NA; v_call: TRBV7-2; cdr3_nt: TGTGCCAGCAGCTTACGCTCTGATAGCGAGCAGTACTTC; cdr3_aa: CASSLRSDSEQYF
j_call: TRBJ2-1; clone_size: NA; d_call: NA; v_call: TRBV5-1; cdr3_nt: TGCGCCAGCAGCTCGGCGGAATATTACAATGAGCAGTTCTTC; cdr3_aa: CASSSAEYYNEQFF
j_call: TRBJ2-1; clone_size: NA; d_call: TRBD2; v_call: TRBV12-5; cdr3_nt: TGTGCTAGTGGTCCCGGGACTAGCGGCCTCAATGAGCAGTTCTTC; cdr3_aa: CASGPGTSGLNEQFF
j_call: TRBJ2-1; clone_size: NA; d_call: NA; v_call: TRBV7-3; cdr3_nt: TGTGCCAGCAGCTTAATGCGGGACGGTACAGCGAAGCAGTTCTTC; cdr3_aa: CASSLMRDGTAKQFF
j_call: TRBJ2-3; clone_size: NA; d_call: NA; v_call: TRBV7-2; cdr3_nt: TGTGCCAGCAGCTTAGATCAGGGCACAGATACGCAGTATTTT; cdr3_aa: CASSLDQGTDTQYF
j_call: TRBJ2-3; clone_size: NA; d_call: TRBD2; v_call: TRBV3-1/TRBV3-2; cdr3_nt: TGTGCCAGCAGCCCCTGGACTAGCGGGAGTGCAGCAGATACGCAGTATTTT; cdr3_aa: CASSPWTSGSAADTQYF
j_call: TRBJ1-3; clone_size: NA; d_call: TRBD1; v_call: TRBV18; cdr3_nt: TGTGCCAGCTCCGACAGGGGGAACTCTGGAAACACCATATATTTT; cdr3_aa: CASSDRGNSGNTIYF
j_call: TRBJ2-4; clone_size: once; d_call: NA; v_call: TRBV11-2; cdr3_nt: TGTGCCAGCAGCTTAGATCTTGTGCTAAAAAACATTCAGTACTTC; cdr3_aa: CASSLDLVLKNIQYF
j_call: TRBJ1-4; clone_size: NA; d_call: TRBD1; v_call: TRBV11-2; cdr3_nt: TGTGCCAGCAGCTTGCAGGGACAGGCAATGGGCTACGAAAAACTGTTTTTT; cdr3_aa: CASSLQGQAMGYEKLFF
j_call: TRBJ2-7; clone_size: NA; d_call: TRBD1; v_call: TRBV10-2; cdr3_nt: TGCGCCAGCAGTGAGGGCAGGGGGCTCGAGCAGTACTTC; cdr3_aa: CASSEGRGLEQYF
j_call: TRBJ2-5; clone_size: NA; d_call: NA; v_call: TRBV14; cdr3_nt: TGTGCCAGCAGCCGAGGCGAGACCCGACAAGAGACCCAGTACTTC; cdr3_aa: CASSRGETRQETQYF
j_call: TRBJ1-2; clone_size: NA; d_call: TRBD1; v_call: TRBV10-2; cdr3_nt: TGCGCCAGCAGTGCCGGGACAGCCCCAGGGTATGGCTACACCTTC; cdr3_aa: CASSAGTAPGYGYTF
j_call: TRBJ2-5; clone_size: NA; d_call: TRBD2; v_call: TRBV9; cdr3_nt: TGTGCCAGCAGTGTTACTAGCGGGAGGGGGTCCCAAGAGACCCAGTACTTC; cdr3_aa: CASSVTSGRGSQETQYF
j_call: TRBJ2-1; clone_size: once; d_call: TRBD2; v_call: TRBV3-1/TRBV3-2; cdr3_nt: TGTGCCAGCAGCCCAGCGGGGGAGTACAATGAGCAGTTCTTC; cdr3_aa: CASSPAGEYNEQFF
j_call: TRBJ2-7; clone_size: few; d_call: TRBD1; v_call: TRBV5-4; cdr3_nt: TGTGCCAGCAGCTGGGACAGGGAGGACGAGCAGTACTTC; cdr3_aa: CASSWDREDEQYF
j_call: TRBJ1-4; clone_size: NA; d_call: NA; v_call: TRBV6-5; cdr3_nt: TGTGCCAGCAGTTACGGGGGAGGGGATGGTGAAAAACTGTTTTTT; cdr3_aa: CASSYGGGDGEKLFF
j_call: TRBJ1-5; clone_size: NA; d_call: NA; v_call: TRBV2; cdr3_nt: TGTGCCAGCAGTGAATTCCGGGGATCACATCAGCCCCAGCATTTT; cdr3_aa: CASSEFRGSHQPQHF
j_call: TRBJ2-6; clone_size: NA; d_call: TRBD1; v_call: TRBV5-1; cdr3_nt: TGCGCCAGCAGCCGGACAGGGGCTGGGGCCAACGTCCTGACTTTC; cdr3_aa: CASSRTGAGANVLTF
j_call: TRBJ2-5; clone_size: NA; d_call: TRBD1; v_call: TRBV24-1; cdr3_nt: TGTGCCACCAGTGATCTGGGGACAGTTTTTGGCGAGACCCAGTACTTC; cdr3_aa: CATSDLGTVFGETQYF